The clone carrying this T cell receptor (beta chain) appeared a few times. The source of the sample is a study of CD8+ T cells in alopecia areata. PBMCs yielded sorted CD4+ and CD8+ T cells. V was trimmed by 7 bases and J by 6 bases, leaving 12 bases between them. CDR1 is DFQATT, CDR2 SNEGSKA, per germline (reference sequence). This CDR3 is built from 11 residues. Sequencing templates came from extracted RNA that was reverse transcribed into cDNA. Produced via immunoSEQ multiplex PCR; TCRdb's table is partial and in-frame only. In the table there are 150,000 to 200,000 clones, about 54% of which are singletons.

The sample taken for sequencing was CD4+ T cells sorted from blood. The sequence derives from a human donor in good health. The J gene is TRBJ1-2, the V gene TRBV20-1; a weak D match, TRBD1 (5 bases). CDR3: CSVKWGDGYTF. DNA for the CDR3: TGCAGTGTGAAGTGGGGGGATGGCTACACCTTC.